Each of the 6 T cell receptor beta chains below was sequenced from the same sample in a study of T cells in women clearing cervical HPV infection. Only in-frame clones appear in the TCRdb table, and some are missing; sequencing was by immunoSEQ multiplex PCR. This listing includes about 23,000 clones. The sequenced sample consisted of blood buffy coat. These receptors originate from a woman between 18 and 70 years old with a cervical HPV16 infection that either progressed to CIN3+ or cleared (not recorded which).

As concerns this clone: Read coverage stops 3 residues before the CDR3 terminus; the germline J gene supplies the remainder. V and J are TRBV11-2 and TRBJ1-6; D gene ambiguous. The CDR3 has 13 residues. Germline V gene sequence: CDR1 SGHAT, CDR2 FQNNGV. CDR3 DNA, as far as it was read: TGTGCCAGCAGCTTCCGGGCCGCCGGGGCC. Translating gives CASSFRAAGA. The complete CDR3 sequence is CASSFRAAGALHF.

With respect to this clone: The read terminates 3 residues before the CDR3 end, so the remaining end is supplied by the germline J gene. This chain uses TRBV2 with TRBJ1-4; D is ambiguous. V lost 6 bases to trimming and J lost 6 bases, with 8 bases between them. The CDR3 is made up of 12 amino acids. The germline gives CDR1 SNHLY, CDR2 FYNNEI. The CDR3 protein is CASRRADEKLFF. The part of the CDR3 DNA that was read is TGTGCCAGCAGGAGGGCAGATGAAAAA.

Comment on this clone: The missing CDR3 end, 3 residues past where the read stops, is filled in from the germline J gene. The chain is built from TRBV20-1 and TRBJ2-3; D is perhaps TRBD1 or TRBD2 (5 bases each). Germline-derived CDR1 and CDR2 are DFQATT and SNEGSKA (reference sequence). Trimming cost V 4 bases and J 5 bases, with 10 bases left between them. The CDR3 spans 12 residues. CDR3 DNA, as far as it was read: TGCAGTGCTATCAAGAGGGGAGATACG. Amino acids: CSAIKRGDT. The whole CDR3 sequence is CSAIKRGDTQYF.

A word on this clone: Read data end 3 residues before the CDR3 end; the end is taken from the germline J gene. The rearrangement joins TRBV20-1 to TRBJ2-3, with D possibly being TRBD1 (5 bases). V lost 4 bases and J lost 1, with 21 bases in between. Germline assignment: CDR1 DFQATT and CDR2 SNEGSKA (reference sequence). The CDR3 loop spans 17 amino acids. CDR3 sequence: CSATRAATLYRTDTQYF. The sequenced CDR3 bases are TGCAGTGCTACCAGGGCTGCGACACTTTACCGCACAGATACG.

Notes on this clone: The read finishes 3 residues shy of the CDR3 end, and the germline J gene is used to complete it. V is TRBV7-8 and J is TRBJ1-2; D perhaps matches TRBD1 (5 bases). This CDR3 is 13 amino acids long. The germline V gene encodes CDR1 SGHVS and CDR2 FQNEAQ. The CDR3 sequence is CASSSGLQEGYTF. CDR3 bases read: TGTGCCAGCAGCTCGGGACTACAGGAAGGC.

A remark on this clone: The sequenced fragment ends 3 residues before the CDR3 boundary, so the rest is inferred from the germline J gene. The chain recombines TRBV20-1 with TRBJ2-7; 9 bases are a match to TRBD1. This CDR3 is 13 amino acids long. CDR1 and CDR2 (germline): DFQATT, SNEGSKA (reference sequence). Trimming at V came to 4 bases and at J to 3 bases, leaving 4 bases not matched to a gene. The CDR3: CSANRDRVYEQYF. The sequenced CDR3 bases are TGCAGTGCTAACCGGGACAGGGTCTACGAG.